This TCR beta chain was obtained from a study of blood T cells in healthy people across ages. This clonotype was counted a few times. As yet, its antigen is unknown. Findings and limits, study-wide: Naive CD4+ cells and diversity were both higher in long-lived donors than in aged donors. Per-million-T-cell TCR beta diversity fell roughly linearly with age.

V was cut by 4 bases and J by 9 bases, with 20 bases left in between. The CDR3 has 15 amino acids. CDR1 and CDR2 from the germline V gene are SGDLS and YYNGEE. PCR was performed a second time for about 7 to 12 cycles using a sample-barcoded 5' primer and a J-beta primer mix. TCRdb reprocessed the 5' RACE reads with MiXCR, giving one entry per CDR3 protein. The sample includes almost 300,000 distinct CDR3 sequences, 27% of them seen just once. The study recruited healthy Caucasian donors from Russia who were aged roughly 6 to 95. The rearrangement joins TRBV9 to TRBJ2-1, with a tentative D call TRBD2 (5 bases). The source is a woman in her seventies in good health. The sequenced material came from blood. This chain's CDR3 is CASSLSDVAMGEQFF. CDR3 DNA sequence: TGTGCCAGCAGCTTATCTGACGTAGCGATGGGTGAGCAGTTCTTC.